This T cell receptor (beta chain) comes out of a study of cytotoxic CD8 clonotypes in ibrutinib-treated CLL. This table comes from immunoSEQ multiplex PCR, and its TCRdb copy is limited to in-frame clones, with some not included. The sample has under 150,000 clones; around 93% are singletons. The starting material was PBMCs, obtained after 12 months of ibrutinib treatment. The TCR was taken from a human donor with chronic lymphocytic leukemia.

The CDR3 DNA is TGTGCCAGCAGCCTAGGGGACAGAGATCAGCCCCAGCATTTT. This sequence encodes CASSLGDRDQPQHF. V and J are TRBV28 and TRBJ1-5; 7 bases are shared with TRBD1. V lost 6 bases, J lost 5 bases, and 7 bases stayed unmatched. CDR1 and CDR2 from the germline V gene are MDHEN and SYDVKM. The CDR3 is 14 residues long.